A selection of T cell receptor beta chains follows, all from one sample in a study of response to subunit inactivated influenza vaccine. TCRdb analysed the RT-PCR reads with MiXCR anew, one entry per CDR3 protein. The data show about 800,000 distinct CDR3 sequences, less than 25% seen once. The sequenced sample was PBMCs from blood, obtained roughly 5 days after vaccination. The receptors stem from a man aged 50 to 60 who received an inactivated influenza vaccine. Each CDR3 is given with its conserved first and last residue. The order of the fields is D gene, V gene, clone size, J gene, CDR3 DNA, CDR3 protein. A D gene is named only where the DNA matches it firmly. Not every row has a clone size; where given, it reads once, few, many or a size class.

-	TRBV20-1	few	TRBJ1-6	TGCAGTGCGGCCTGGCCTGCCAATTCACCCCTCCACTTT	CSAAWPANSPLHF
-	TRBV11-2	-	TRBJ2-7	TGTGCCAGCAGGATCCCCGGGACGAGGTCCCCCTACGAGCAGTACTTC	CASRIPGTRSPYEQYF
-	TRBV27	few	TRBJ2-1	TGTGCCAGCAGTCCCATCGGACCCTACAATGAGCAGTTCTTC	CASSPIGPYNEQFF
TRBD1	TRBV28	once	TRBJ2-2	TGTGCCAGCAGTTTCTTACAGGGGGCAACCGGGGAGCTGTTTTTT	CASSFLQGATGELFF
-	TRBV20-1	many	TRBJ2-5	TGCAGTGCTAGATCGGGGGCGGAGACCCAGTACTTC	CSARSGAETQYF
-	TRBV6-6	few	TRBJ1-1	TGTGCCAGCAGTTACCCTCGTGTCACTGAAGCTTTCTTT	CASSYPRVTEAFF
TRBD2	TRBV5-6	-	TRBJ2-7	TGTGCCAGCAGCTTGGACGGTCTAGCGGTATCCTACGAGCAGTACTTC	CASSLDGLAVSYEQYF
-	TRBV6-1	-	TRBJ2-1	TGTGCCAGCAGTCCGCAGAGGGTTCGCTACAATGAGCAGTTCTTC	CASSPQRVRYNEQFF
-	TRBV20-1	-	TRBJ2-6	TGCAGTGCTGGGGACACAACACTCTCTGGGGCCAACGTCCTGACTTTC	CSAGDTTLSGANVLTF
-	TRBV6-2/TRBV6-3	many	TRBJ2-1	TGTGCCAGCAGCGACAGGACCTACAATGAGCAGTTCTTC	CASSDRTYNEQFF
-	TRBV4-3	-	TRBJ2-1	TGCGCCAGCAGCCAAGACGGCGCGAACTCCTACAATGAGCAGTTCTTC	CASSQDGANSYNEQFF
-	TRBV7-2	-	TRBJ1-3	TGTGCCAGCAGCTTAGTAAAGGACAGCGCCATATATTTT	CASSLVKDSAIYF
-	TRBV18	-	TRBJ2-5	TGTGCCAGCTCACCAGTCCGGACAGCCGTGAGGACCAAGGAGACCCAGTACTTC	CASSPVRTAVRTKETQYF
TRBD1	TRBV20-1	-	TRBJ1-3	TGCAGTGCTCCCCGGGACAGCGAGGGAAACACCATATATTTT	CSAPRDSEGNTIYF